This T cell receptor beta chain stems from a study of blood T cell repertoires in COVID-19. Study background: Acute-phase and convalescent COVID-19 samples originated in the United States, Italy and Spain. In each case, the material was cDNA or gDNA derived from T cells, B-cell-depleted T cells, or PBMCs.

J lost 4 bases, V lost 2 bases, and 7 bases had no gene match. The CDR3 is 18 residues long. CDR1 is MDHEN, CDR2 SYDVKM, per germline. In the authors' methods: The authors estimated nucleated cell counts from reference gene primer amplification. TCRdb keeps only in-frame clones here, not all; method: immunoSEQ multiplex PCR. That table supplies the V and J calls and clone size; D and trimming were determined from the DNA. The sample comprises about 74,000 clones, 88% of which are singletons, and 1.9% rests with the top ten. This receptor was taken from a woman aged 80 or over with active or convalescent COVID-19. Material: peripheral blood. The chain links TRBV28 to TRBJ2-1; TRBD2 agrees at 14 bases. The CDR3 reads CASSLGWTSGGRYNEQFF. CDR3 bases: TGTGCCAGCAGTTTAGGCTGGACTAGCGGGGGGAGGTACAATGAGCAGTTCTTC. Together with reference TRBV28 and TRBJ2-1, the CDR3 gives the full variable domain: DVKVTQSSRYLVKRTGEKVFLECVQDMDHENMFWYRQDPGLGLRLIYFSYDVKMKEKGDIPEGYSVSREKKERFSLILESASTNQTSMYLCASSLGWTSGGRYNEQFFGPGTRLTVL.